This T cell receptor beta chain was obtained from a study of control samples from healthy donors and cancer patients (TCRdb year 2020). Library method: the immunoSEQ multiplex PCR assay. TCRdb stores this immuneACCESS table with in-frame sequences only. Part of the clones is absent; in the studies checked, under half of the shortfall reflects unresolved V genes, and no reason is known for the rest. The sample yields about 140,000 clones; 88% were counted once. The top ten hold approximately 1.7% of the sample. As to this clone: The specificity of this receptor is unknown. No quality values exist for individual bases; no much larger clone is one base distant.

From a lookup of the germline V gene (reference sequence), CDR1 and CDR2 are LGHDT and YNNKEL. The CDR3 measures 14 amino acids from cysteine to phenylalanine. Of all the DNA, just the CDR3 is kept, 42 bases in frame from base 1. Trimming takes 4 bases from V and 7 bases from J, and the germline ends sit 17 bases apart. What was sequenced was blood. This TCR came from a man aged 18 to 29 in good health. The V and J segments used are TRBV3-1 (or the pseudogene TRBV3-2) and TRBJ2-7, with the D gene call left open. DNA sequence: TGTGCCAGCAGCCCCTCCGGCCGGTTTGGAGAGCAGTACTTC. Translated, this is CASSPSGRFGEQYF.